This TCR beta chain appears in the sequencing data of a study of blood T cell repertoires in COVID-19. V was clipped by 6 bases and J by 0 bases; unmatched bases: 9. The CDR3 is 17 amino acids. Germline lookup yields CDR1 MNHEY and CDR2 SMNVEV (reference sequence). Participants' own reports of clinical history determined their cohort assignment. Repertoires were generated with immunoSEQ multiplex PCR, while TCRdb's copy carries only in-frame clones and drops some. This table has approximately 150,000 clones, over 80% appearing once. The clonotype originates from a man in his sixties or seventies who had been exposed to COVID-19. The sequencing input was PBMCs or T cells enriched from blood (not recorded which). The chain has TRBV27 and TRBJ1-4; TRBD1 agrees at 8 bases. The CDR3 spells CASRSGTGLATNEKLFF. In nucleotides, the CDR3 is TGTGCCAGCAGGTCCGGGACAGGCCTTGCAACTAATGAAAAACTGTTTTTT.